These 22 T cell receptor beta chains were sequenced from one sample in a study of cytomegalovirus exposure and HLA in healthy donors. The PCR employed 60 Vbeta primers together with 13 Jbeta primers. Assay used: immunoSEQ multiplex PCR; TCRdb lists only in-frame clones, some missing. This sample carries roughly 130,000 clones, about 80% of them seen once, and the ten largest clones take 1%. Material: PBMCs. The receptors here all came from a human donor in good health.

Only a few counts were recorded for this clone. The CDR3 DNA reads as TGTGCCAGCAGCTGGGGTAGCGGAATCGATGAGCAGTTCTTC. It codes for CASSWGSGIDEQFF. The gene calls are TRBV7-6 and TRBJ2-1; a possible D gene is TRBD2 (6 bases). CDR1 is SGHVS, CDR2 FNYEAQ, per germline. The V and J ends lost 4 bases and 8 bases respectively, with 15 bases between them. The CDR3 has 14 amino acids.

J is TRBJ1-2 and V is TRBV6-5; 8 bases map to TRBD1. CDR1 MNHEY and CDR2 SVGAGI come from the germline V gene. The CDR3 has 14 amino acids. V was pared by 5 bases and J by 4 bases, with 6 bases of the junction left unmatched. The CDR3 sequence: CASSPRTGFYGYTF. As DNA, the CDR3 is TGTGCCAGCAGTCCGAGGACAGGGTTCTATGGCTACACCTTC.

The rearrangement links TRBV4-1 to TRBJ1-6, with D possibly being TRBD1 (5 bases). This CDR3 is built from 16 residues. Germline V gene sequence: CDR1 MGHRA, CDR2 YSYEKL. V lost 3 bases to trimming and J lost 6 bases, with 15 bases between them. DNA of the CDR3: TGCGCCAGCAGCCATGGGTTGAGGGGACTTAATTCACCCCTCCACTTT. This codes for CASSHGLRGLNSPLHF.

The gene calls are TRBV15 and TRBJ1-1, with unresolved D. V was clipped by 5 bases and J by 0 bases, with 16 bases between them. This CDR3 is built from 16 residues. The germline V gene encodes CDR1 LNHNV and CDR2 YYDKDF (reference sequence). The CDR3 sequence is CATSRRGGDMNTEAFF. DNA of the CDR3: TGTGCCACCAGCCGCAGAGGAGGAGATATGAACACTGAAGCTTTCTTT.

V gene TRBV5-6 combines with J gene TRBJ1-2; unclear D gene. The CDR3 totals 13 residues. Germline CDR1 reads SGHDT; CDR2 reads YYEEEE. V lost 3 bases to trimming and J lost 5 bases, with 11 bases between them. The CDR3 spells CASSSGGYYGYTF. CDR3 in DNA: TGTGCCAGCAGCTCCGGAGGTTATTATGGCTACACCTTC.

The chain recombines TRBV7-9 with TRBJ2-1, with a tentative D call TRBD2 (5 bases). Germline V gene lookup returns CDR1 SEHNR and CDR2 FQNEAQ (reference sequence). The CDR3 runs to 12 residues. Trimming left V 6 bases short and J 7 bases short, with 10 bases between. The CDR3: CASSLPGNEQFF. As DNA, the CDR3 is TGTGCCAGCAGTCTGCCGGGGAATGAGCAGTTCTTC.

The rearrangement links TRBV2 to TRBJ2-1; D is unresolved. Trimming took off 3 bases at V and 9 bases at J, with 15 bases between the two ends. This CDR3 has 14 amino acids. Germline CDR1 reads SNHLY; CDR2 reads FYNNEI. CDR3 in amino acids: CASSELVGVSEQFF. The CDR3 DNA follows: TGTGCCAGCAGTGAGCTAGTCGGAGTCAGTGAGCAGTTCTTC.

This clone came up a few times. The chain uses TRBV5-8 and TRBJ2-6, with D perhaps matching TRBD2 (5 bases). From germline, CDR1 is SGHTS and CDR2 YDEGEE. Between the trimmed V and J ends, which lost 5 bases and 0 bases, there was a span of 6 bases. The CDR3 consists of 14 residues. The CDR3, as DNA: TGTGCCAGCAGAGGGAGCTCTGGGGCCAACGTCCTGACTTTC. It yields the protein CASRGSSGANVLTF.

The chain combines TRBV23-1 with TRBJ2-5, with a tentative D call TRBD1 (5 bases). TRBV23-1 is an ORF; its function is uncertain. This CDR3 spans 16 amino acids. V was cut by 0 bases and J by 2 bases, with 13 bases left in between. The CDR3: CASSQSQGSEQETQYF. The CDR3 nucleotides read TGCGCCAGCAGTCAATCGCAGGGCTCGGAACAAGAGACCCAGTACTTC.

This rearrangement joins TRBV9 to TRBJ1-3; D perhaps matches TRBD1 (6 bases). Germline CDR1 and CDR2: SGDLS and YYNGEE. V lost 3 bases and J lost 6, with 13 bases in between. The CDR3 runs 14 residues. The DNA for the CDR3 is TGTGCCAGCAGCGCCCTACAGGGAACAAACACCATATATTTT. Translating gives CASSALQGTNTIYF.

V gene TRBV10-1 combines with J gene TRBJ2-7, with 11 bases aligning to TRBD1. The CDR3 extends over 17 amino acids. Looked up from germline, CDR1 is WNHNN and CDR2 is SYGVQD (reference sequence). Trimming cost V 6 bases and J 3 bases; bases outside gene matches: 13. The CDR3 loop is CASSIGPGTGGSYEQYF. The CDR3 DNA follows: TGCGCCAGCAGCATTGGTCCCGGGACAGGGGGAAGCTACGAGCAGTACTTC.

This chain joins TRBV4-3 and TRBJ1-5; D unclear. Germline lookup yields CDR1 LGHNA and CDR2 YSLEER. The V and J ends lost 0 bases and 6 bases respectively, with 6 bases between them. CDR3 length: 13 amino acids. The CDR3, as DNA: TGCGCCAGCAGCCAAGATCGGTTTCAGCCCCAGCATTTT. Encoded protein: CASSQDRFQPQHF.

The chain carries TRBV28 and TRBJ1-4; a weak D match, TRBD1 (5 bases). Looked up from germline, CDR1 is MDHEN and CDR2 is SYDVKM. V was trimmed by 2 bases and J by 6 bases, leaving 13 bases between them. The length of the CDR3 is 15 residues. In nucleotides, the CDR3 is TGTGCCAGCAGTTTACTAGGCAGGGATCATGAAAAACTGTTTTTT. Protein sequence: CASSLLGRDHEKLFF. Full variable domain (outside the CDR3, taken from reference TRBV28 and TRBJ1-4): DVKVTQSSRYLVKRTGEKVFLECVQDMDHENMFWYRQDPGLGLRLIYFSYDVKMKEKGDIPEGYSVSREKKERFSLILESASTNQTSMYLCASSLLGRDHEKLFFGSGTQLSVL.

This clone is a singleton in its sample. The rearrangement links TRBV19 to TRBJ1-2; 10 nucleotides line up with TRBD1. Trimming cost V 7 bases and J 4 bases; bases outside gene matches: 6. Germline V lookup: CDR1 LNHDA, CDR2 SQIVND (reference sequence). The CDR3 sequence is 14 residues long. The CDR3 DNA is TGTGCCAGTACCCCGGGACAGGGGAGCTATGGCTACACCTTC. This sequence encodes CASTPGQGSYGYTF.

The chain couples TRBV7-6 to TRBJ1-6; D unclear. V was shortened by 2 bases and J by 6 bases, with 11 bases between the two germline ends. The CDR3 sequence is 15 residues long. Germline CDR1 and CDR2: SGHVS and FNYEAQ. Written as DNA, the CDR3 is TGTGCCAGCAGCTTACGTGGTCGAGGTAATTCACCCCTCCACTTT. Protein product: CASSLRGRGNSPLHF.

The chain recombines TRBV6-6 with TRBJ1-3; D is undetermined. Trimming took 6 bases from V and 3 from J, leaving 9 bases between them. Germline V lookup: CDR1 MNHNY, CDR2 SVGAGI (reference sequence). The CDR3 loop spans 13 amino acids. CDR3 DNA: TGTGCCAGCAGAGAACATCATGGAAACACCATATATTTT. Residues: CASREHHGNTIYF.

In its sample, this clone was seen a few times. Here the CDR3 DNA reads TGTGCCAGTAGTCCACCTGGGACAGCGAACACTGAAGCTTTCTTT. Protein product: CASSPPGTANTEAFF. V usage is TRBV19 and J usage is TRBJ1-1, with 7 bases lining up with TRBD1. V lost 5 bases to trimming and J lost 1 base; unmatched junction nucleotides: 7. CDR3 size: 15 residues. Germline V lookup: CDR1 LNHDA, CDR2 SQIVND (reference sequence).

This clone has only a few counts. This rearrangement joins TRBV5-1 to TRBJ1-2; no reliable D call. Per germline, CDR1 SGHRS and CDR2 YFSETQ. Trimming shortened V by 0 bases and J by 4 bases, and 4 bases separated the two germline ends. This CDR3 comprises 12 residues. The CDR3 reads CASSLDSYGYTF. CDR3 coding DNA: TGCGCCAGCAGCTTGGACAGCTATGGCTACACCTTC.

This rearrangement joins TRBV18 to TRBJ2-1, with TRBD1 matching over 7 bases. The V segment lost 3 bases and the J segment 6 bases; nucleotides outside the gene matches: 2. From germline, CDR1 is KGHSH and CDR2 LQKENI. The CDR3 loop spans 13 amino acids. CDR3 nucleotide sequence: TGTGCCAGCTCACCGACAGGGACCAATGAGCAGTTCTTC. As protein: CASSPTGTNEQFF.

The CDR3 loop is CASSNTIAGLVEQYF. The CDR3 DNA reads TGCGCCAGCAGCAACACCATAGCGGGTCTGGTCGAGCAGTACTTC. This chain uses TRBV10-2 with TRBJ2-7, with 7 bases identical to TRBD2. This CDR3 contains 15 residues. V lost 6 bases, J lost 6 bases, and 14 bases stayed unmatched. Germline V gene sequence: CDR1 WSHSY, CDR2 SAAADI.

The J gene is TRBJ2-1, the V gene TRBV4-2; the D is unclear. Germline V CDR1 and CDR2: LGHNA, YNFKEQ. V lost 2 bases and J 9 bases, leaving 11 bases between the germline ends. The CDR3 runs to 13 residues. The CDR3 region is CASSQRLEAEQFF. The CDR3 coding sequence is TGTGCCAGCAGCCAAAGGCTAGAGGCTGAGCAGTTCTTC.

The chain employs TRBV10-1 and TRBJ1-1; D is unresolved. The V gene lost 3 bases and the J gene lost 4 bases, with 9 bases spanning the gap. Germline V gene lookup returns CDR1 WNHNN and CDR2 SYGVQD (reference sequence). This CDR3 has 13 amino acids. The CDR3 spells CASSEGGITEAFF. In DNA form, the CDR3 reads TGCGCCAGCAGTGAAGGCGGGATCACTGAAGCTTTCTTT.